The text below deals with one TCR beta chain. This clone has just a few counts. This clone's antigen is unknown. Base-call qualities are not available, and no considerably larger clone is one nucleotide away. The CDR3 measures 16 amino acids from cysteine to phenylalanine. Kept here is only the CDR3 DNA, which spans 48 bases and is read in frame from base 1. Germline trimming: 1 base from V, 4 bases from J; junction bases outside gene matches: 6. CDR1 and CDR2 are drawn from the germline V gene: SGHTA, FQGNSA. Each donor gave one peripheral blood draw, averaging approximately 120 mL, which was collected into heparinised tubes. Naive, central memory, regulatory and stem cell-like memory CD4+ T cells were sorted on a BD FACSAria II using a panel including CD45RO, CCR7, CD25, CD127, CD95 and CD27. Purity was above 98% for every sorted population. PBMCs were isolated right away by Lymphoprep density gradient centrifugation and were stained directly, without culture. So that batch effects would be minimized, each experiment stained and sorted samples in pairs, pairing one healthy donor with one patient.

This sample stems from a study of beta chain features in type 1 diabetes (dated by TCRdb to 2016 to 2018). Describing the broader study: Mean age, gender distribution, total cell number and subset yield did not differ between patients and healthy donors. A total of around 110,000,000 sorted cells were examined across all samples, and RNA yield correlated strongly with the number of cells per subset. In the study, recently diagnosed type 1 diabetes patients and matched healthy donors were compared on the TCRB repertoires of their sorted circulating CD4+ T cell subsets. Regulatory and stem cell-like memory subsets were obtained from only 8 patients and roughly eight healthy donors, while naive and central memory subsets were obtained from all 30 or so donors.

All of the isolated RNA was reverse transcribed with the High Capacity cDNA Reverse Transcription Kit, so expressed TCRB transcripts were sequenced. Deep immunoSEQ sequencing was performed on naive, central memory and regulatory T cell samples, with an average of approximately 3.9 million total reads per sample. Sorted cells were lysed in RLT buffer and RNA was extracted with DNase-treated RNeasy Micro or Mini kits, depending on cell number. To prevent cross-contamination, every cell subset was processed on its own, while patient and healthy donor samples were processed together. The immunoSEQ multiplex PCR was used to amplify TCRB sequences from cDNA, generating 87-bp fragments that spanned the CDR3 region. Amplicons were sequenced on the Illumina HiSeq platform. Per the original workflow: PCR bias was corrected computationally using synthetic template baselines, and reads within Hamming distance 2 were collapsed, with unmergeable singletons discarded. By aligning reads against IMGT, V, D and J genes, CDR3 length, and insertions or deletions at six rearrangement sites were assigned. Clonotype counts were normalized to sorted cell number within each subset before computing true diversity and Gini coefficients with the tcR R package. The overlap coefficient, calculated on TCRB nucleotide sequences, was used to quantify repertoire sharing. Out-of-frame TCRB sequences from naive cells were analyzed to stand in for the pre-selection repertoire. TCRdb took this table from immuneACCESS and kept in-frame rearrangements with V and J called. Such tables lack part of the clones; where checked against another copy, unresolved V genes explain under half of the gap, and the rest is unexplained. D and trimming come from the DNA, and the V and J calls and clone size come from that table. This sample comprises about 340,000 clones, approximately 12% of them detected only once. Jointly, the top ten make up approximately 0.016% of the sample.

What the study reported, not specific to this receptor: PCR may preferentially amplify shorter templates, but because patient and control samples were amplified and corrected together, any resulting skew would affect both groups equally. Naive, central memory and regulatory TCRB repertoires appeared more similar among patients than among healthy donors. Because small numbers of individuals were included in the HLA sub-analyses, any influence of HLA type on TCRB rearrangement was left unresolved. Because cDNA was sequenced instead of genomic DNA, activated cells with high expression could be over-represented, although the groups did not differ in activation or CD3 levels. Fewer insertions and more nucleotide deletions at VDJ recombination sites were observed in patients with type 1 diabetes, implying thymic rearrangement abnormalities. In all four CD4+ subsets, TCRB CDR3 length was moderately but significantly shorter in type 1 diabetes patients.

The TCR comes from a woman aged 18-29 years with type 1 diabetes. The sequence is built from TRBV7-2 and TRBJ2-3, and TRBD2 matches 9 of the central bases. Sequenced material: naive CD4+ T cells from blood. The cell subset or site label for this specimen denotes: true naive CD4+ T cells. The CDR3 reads CASSLGFSGSADTQYF. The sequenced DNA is TGTGCCAGCAGCTTAGGTTTTAGCGGGAGCGCAGATACGCAGTATTTT.